This T cell receptor beta chain was obtained from a study of vaccination and CD4 T cells after COVID-19. In the study overall: Post-vaccine sampling followed dose two by a median roughly 74 days (range 14 to 241).

Treatment specified: roughly 10-day PBMC culture with coronavirus spike peptide pools or control peptides (ViraFEST assay). Concerning this clonotype: What it binds is unknown.

Points from the study as a whole: Convalescent patients had a median about 88% of post-vaccine SARS-CoV-2-reactive clones that were detected only after vaccination, not before it.

The CDR3 runs 13 residues. The V gene lost 5 bases and the J gene lost 4 bases, with 11 bases spanning the gap. The Oncomine TCR Beta short-read assay sequenced DNA from cultured CD4+ T cells. The source of extracted genomic DNA was cultured CD4+ T cells. TCRdb fed the PCR reads into MiXCR, producing one record per CDR3 protein. The sample shows about 7,900 distinct CDR3 sequences, less than 25% of them seen only once. The sample here was CD4+ T cells from blood, cultured in vitro, taken after SARS-CoV-2 vaccination. This receptor was identified in a human donor who had recovered from COVID-19. V is TRBV12-3 or TRBV12-4 and J is TRBJ2-5; TRBD2 might be the D (5 bases). DNA for the CDR3: TGTGCCAGCAGTCGGATACTAGGAGAGACCCAGTACTTC. Protein product: CASSRILGETQYF.